This TCR beta chain was found in a study of blood T cell repertoires in COVID-19. The table came from immunoSEQ multiplex PCR; TCRdb's copy has only in-frame clones and leaves some out. Here the sample spans a few hundred thousand clones, around 89% being singletons. Germline assignment: CDR1 LGHNA and CDR2 YSLEER. This CDR3 is built from 15 residues. V dropped 1 base and J dropped 5 bases, with 11 bases sitting between them. The TCR sequence derives from a man aged 35 to 55 with acute or convalescent COVID-19. The chain joins TRBV4-3 to TRBJ2-2; D may be TRBD2 (5 bases). The sequencing sample was made of peripheral blood. The CDR3 DNA reads as TGCGCCAGCAGCCAAGGGGCGGGTAGGACCGGGGAGCTGTTTTTT. Translated, it gives CASSQGAGRTGELFF.